Shown below are 4 T cell receptor beta chains from a single sample sequenced in a study of identical twins. TCRdb independently ran MiXCR on the 5' RACE reads; one entry per CDR3 protein. There are 350,000 to 600,000 distinct CDR3 sequences in the sample; approximately 15% occur only once, and 0.4% to 0.55% lies in the top ten. These same data were also listed under a study on yellow fever vaccine responses in identical twins.

Sequenced sample: CD4+ T cells sorted from blood. These receptors came from a woman between 18 and 29 years old in good health.

The chain joins TRBV2 to TRBJ2-7; 8 nucleotides agree with TRBD1. The CDR3 spans 14 residues. Germline values: CDR1 SNHLY, CDR2 FYNNEI. Losses at the gene ends were 4 bases for V and 2 bases for J; bases not matched to a gene: 4. The CDR3 DNA sequence: TGTGCCAGCAGTGGGGACAGGATGACCTACGAGCAGTACTTC. This encodes CASSGDRMTYEQYF.

V gene TRBV15 combines with J gene TRBJ1-4; 7 nucleotides agree with TRBD1. CDR3 size: 15 residues. Trimming cost V 0 bases and J 8 bases; bases outside gene matches: 6. In germline, CDR1 is LNHNV, CDR2 YYDKDF (reference sequence). CDR3 DNA: TGTGCCACCAGCAGAGACCAGGGGGGTGGAGAAAAACTGTTTTTT. Its protein is CATSRDQGGGEKLFF.

The CDR3 region has the DNA TGTGCCAGCAGCCTTGACCGTATCACCGGGGAGCTGTTTTTT. Translation: CASSLDRITGELFF. The rearrangement uses TRBV7-3 and TRBJ2-2; D is undetermined. V was clipped by 5 bases and J by 4 bases, with 11 bases between them. Germline-derived CDR1 and CDR2 are SGHTA and FQGTGA. CDR3 size: 14 residues.

This clonotype was seen at least ten times. The chain recombines TRBV4-3 with TRBJ2-7; 7 bases are shared with TRBD2. V lost 3 bases and J lost 0; bases outside the gene matches: 5. CDR1 and CDR2 from the germline V gene are LGHNA and YSLEER. The CDR3 is 15 residues long. The CDR3 region is CASSHLAESSYEQYF. DNA of the CDR3: TGCGCCAGCAGCCATCTAGCGGAGAGCTCCTACGAGCAGTACTTC.